This TCR beta chain stems from a study of T cell changes during pregnancy in multiple sclerosis. Only in-frame clones appear in the TCRdb table, and some are missing; sequencing was by immunoSEQ multiplex PCR. The data show tens of thousands of clones, with around 90% seen just once and just under 2% held by the top ten. V lost 5 bases and J lost 4; bases outside the gene matches: 6. The V gene's germline CDR1 is SQVTM and CDR2 ANQGSEA. The CDR3 consists of 13 residues. This material consisted of CD4+ T cells from peripheral blood mononuclear cells, taken after pregnancy. The chain uses TRBV29-1 and TRBJ2-5, with 8 bases aligning to TRBD1. The clonotype originates from a female donor in good health, enrolled as a control in a pregnancy study. CDR3 nucleotides: TGCAGCGTTTATCGACAGGGGAGAGAGACCCAGTACTTC. Its translation: CSVYRQGRETQYF.